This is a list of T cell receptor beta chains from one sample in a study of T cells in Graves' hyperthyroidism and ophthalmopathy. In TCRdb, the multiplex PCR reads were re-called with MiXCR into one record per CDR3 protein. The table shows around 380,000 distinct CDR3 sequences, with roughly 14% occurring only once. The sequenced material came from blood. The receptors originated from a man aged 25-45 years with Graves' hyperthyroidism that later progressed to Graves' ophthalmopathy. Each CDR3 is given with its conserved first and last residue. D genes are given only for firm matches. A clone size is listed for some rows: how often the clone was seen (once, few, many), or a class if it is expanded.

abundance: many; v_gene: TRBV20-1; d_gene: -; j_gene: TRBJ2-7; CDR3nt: TGCAGTGTCTGGGGATCCTCCTACGAGCAGTACTTC; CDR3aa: CSVWGSSYEQYF
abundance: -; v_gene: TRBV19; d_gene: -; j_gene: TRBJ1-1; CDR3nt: TGTGCCAGTAGTCCAGTAATGAACACTGAAGCTTTCTTT; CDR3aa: CASSPVMNTEAFF
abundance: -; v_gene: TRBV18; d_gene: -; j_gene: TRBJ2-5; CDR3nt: TGTGCCAGCTCACCACCGGCAGGACAAGAGACCCAGTACTTC; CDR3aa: CASSPPAGQETQYF
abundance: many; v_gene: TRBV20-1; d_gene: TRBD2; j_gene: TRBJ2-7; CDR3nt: TGCAGTCCGCGACTAGCGGGTTTCGAGCAGTACTTC; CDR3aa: CSPRLAGFEQYF
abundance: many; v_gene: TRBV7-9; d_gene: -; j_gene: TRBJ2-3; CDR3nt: TGTGCCAGCAGCCCCCCGGCAGGGGTCACAGATACGCAGTATTTT; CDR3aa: CASSPPAGVTDTQYF
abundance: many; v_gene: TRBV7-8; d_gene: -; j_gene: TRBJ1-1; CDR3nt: TGTGCCAGCAGCTTAGTACACATGAACACTGAAGCTTTCTTT; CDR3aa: CASSLVHMNTEAFF
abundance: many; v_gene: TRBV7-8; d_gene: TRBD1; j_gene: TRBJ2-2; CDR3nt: TGTGCCAGCAGCTTAAACAGGGGGCATCGGAACACCGGGGAGCTGTTTTTT; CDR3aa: CASSLNRGHRNTGELFF
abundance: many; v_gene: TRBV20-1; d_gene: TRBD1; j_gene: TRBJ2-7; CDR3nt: TGCAGTGCTAGAGACCCGGACAGGATTTACGAGCAGTACTTC; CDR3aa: CSARDPDRIYEQYF
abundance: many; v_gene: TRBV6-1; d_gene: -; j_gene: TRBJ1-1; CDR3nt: TGTGCCAGCAGTGAAATTGGACACCCGAACACTGAAGCTTTCTTT; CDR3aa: CASSEIGHPNTEAFF
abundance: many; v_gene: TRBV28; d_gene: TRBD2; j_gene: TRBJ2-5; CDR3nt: TGTGCCAGCAGTTTAAGACTAGCGGGGGTCCAAGAGACCCAGTACTTC; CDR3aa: CASSLRLAGVQETQYF
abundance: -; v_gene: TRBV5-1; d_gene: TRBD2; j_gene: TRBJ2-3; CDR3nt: TGCGCCAGCAGGAGTCGCGGGGGGGCCTTTGATTTTTCCGATACGCAGTATTTT; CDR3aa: CASRSRGGAFDFSDTQYF
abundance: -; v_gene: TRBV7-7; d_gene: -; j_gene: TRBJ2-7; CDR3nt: TGTGCTAGCAGCTTAGACTGGAGCTCCTACGAGCAGTACTTC; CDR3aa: CASSLDWSSYEQYF
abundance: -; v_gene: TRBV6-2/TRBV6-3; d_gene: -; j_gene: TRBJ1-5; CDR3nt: TGTGCCAGCAGGGCCGGGACGATCGGTCAGCCCCAGCATTTT; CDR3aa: CASRAGTIGQPQHF
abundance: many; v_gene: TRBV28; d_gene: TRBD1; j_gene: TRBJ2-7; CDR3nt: TGTGCCAGCAGCACTCTACCGGACAGGGACGACGAGCAGTACTTC; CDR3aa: CASSTLPDRDDEQYF
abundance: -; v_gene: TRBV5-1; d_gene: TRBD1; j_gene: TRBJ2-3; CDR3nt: TGCGCCAGCAGCTGGACAGGTGACCCCACAGATACGCAGTATTTT; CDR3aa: CASSWTGDPTDTQYF
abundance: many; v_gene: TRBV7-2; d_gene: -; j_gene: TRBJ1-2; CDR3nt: TGTGCCAGCAGCCCCGGTCCCATATCCGATGGCTACACCTTC; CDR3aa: CASSPGPISDGYTF
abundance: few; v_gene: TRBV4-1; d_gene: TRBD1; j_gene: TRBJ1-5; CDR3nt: TGCGCCAGCAGCCAAGTCGGAGAGGGGGCAGGTCAGCCCCAGCATTTT; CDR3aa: CASSQVGEGAGQPQHF
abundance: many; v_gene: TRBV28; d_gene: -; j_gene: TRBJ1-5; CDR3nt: TGTGCCAGCAGACGGAATCAGCCCCAGCATTTT; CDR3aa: CASRRNQPQHF
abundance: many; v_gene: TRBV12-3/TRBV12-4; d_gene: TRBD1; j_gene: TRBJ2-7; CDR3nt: TGTGCCAGCAGTCTCGACAGGGGGTGGGAATCCGAGCAGTACTTC; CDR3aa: CASSLDRGWESEQYF
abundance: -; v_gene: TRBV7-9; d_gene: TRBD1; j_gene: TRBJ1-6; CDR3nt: TGTGCCAGCAGCGCCCAGGGGGATAATTCACCCCTCCACTTT; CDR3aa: CASSAQGDNSPLHF
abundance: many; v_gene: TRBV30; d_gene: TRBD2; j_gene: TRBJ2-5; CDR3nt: TGTGCCTGGGAGACAGTCGTCGGGACTAGTCTTCAAGAGACCCAGTACTTC; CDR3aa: CAWETVVGTSLQETQYF
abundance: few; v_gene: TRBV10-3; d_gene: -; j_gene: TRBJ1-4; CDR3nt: TGTGCCATCAGTGCAGGGGACGGATTTAATGAAAAACTGTTTTTT; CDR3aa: CAISAGDGFNEKLFF
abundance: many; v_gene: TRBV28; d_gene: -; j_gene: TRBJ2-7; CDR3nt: TGTGCCAGTAGTAGCCCCAGGATCTCACACGAGCAGTACTTC; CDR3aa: CASSSPRISHEQYF
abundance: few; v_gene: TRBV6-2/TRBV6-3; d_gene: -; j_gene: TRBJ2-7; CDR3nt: TGTGCCAGCAGTTACGGCGAGGGGTCCTACGAGCAGTACTTC; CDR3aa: CASSYGEGSYEQYF
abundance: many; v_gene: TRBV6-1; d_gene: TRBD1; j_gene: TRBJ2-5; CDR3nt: TGTGCCAGCAGAACAGGGGTCGGCTACCAAGAGACCCAGTACTTC; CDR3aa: CASRTGVGYQETQYF
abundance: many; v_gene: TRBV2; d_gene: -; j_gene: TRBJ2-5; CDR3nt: TGTGCCAGCAGATCCGGAGACTCCCAGCGAGAGACCCAGTACTTC; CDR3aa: CASRSGDSQRETQYF
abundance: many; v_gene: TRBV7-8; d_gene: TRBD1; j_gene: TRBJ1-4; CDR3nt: TGTGCCAGCAGCTCAGGGAGGACAGGGGGTGTTGAAAAACTGTTTTTT; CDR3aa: CASSSGRTGGVEKLFF
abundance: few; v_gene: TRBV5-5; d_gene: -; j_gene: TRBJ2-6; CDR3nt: TGTGCCAGCAGCTTTGGACTAAACTCTGGGGCCAACGTCCTGACTTTC; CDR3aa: CASSFGLNSGANVLTF
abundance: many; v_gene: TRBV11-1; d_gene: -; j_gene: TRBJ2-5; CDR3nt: TGTGCCAGCAGCTTAGGATCCTCCCGAGAGACCCAGTACTTC; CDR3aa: CASSLGSSRETQYF
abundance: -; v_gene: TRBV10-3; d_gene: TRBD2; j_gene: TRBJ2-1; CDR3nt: TGTGCCATCCGACTAGCGGGGATCTACAATGAGCAGTTCTTC; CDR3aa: CAIRLAGIYNEQFF
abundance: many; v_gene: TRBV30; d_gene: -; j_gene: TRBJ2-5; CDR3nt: TGTGCCTGGAGTACCGGGGCGAACCCTCAAGAGACCCAGTACTTC; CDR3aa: CAWSTGANPQETQYF
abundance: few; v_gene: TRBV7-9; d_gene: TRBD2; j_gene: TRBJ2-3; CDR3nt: TGTGCCAGCACCCTTAGACTAGCGGGGAGCACAGATACGCAGTATTTT; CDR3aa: CASTLRLAGSTDTQYF
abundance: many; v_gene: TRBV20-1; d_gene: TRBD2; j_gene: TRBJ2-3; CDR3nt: TGCAGTGCCCGTCCCGTCGGGACTAGAGGATGGGATACAGATACGCAGTATTTT; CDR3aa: CSARPVGTRGWDTDTQYF
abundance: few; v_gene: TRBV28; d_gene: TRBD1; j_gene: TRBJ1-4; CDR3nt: TGTGCCAGCAGTTTGCCAGGGGGTCTTAATGAAAAACTGTTTTTT; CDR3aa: CASSLPGGLNEKLFF
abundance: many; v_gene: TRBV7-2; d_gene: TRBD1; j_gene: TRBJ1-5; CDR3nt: TGTGCCAGCAGACTTACAGGGGTTGATCAGCCCCAGCATTTT; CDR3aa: CASRLTGVDQPQHF
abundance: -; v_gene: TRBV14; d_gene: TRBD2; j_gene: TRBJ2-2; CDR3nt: TGTGCCAGCAGCCAGACTAGCGGGGCCGGGGAGCTGTTTTTT; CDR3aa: CASSQTSGAGELFF
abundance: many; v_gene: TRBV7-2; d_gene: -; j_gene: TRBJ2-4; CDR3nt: TGTGCCAGCAGCTCTACCCGTTTGGACATTCAGTACTTC; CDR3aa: CASSSTRLDIQYF
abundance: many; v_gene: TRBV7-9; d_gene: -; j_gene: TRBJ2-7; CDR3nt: TGTGCCAGCAGCTTAGCCCCCGGGACATTACTAGCCTACGAGCAGTACTTC; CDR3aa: CASSLAPGTLLAYEQYF
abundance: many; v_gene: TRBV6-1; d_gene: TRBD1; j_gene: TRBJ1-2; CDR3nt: TGTGCCAGCAGTGACCGTACAGGGGGCGGTGGCTACACCTTC; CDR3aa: CASSDRTGGGGYTF
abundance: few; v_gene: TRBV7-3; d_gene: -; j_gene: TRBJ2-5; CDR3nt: TGTGCCAGCAGCTTAAGGGACTCCAAGTACCAAGAGACCCAGTACTTC; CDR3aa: CASSLRDSKYQETQYF
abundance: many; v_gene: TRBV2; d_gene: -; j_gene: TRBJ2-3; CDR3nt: TGTGCCAGCTTGGGTGAAGATACGCAGTATTTT; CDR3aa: CASLGEDTQYF
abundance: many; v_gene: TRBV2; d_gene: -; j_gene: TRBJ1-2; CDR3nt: TGTGCCAGCTTCAGACAGCGCGGCTACACCTTC; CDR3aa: CASFRQRGYTF